This TCR beta chain appears in the sequencing data of a study of regulatory T cells in long-lasting Graves disease. Time point: persistent/refractory GD, antithyroid drugs over 5 years with positive TRAb. The TCR library was made from RNA extracted from PBMCs. Arm-PCR of CDR3 regions and iRepertoire HTBI primers were the basis on which TCR beta libraries were built. TCRdb ran MiXCR on the multiplex PCR reads and lists one entry per CDR3 protein. The sample gives 400,000 to 450,000 distinct CDR3 sequences, 23% of which show up once; around 26% is in the top ten. V lost 2 bases and J lost 1, with 11 bases in between. The CDR3 totals 15 residues.

This TCR was sampled from a female donor with Graves disease. The specimen comprised peripheral blood mononuclear cells (PBMCs), sampled when the disease was refractory, from a patient treated with antithyroid drugs. V gene TRBV12-3 or TRBV12-4 combines with J gene TRBJ1-2, with D unclear. The CDR3 bases are TGTGCCAGCAGTTTACGCAGAGTCCTTAACTATGGCTACACCTTC. Its protein is CASSLRRVLNYGYTF.